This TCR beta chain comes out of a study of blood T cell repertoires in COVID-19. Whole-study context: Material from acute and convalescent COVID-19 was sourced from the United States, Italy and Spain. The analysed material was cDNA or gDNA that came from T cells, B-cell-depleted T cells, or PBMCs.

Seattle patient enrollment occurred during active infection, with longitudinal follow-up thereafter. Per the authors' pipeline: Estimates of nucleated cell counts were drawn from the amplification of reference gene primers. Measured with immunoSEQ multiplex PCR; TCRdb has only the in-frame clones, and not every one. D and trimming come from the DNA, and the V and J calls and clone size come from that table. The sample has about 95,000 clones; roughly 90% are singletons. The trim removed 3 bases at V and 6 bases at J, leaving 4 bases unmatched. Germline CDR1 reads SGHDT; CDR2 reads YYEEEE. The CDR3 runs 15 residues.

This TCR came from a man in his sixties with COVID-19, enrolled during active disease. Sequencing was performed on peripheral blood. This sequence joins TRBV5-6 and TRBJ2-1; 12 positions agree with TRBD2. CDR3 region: CASSSLAGGPNEQFF. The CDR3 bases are TGTGCCAGCAGCTCACTAGCGGGAGGTCCCAATGAGCAGTTCTTC. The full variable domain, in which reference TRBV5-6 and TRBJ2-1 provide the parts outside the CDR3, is DAGVTQSPTHLIKTRGQQVTLRCSPKSGHDTVSWYQQALGQGPQFIFQYYEEEERQRGNFPDRFSGHQFPNYSSELNVNALLLGDSALYLCASSSLAGGPNEQFFGPGTRLTVL.